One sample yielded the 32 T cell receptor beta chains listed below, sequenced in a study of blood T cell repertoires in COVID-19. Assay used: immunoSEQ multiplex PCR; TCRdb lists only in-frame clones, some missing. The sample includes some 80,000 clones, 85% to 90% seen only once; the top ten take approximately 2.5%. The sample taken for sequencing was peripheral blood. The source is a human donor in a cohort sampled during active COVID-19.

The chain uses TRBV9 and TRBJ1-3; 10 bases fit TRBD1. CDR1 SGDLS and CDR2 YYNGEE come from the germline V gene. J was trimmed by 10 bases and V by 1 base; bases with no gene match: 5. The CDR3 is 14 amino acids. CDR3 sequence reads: CASSVSTGGATIYF. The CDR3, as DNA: TGTGCCAGCAGCGTATCGACAGGGGGCGCGACCATATATTTT.

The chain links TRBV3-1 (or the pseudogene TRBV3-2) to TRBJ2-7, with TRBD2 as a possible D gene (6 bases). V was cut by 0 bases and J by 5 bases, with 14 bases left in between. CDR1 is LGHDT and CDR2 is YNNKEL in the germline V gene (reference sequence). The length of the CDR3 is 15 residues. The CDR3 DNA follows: TGTGCCAGCAGCCAAGATCTGGGGGGTAAGAACGAGCAGTACTTC. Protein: CASSQDLGGKNEQYF.

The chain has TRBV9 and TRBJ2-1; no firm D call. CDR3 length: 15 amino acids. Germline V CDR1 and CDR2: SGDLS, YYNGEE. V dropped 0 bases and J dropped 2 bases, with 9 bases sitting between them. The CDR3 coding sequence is TGTGCCAGCAGCGTAGTTGGCAACACCTACAATGAGCAGTTCTTC. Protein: CASSVVGNTYNEQFF.

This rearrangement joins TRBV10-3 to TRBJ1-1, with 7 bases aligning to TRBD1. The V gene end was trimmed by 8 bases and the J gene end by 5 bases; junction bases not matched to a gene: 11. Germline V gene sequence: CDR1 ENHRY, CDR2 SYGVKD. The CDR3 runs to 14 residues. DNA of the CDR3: TGTGCCATCGCCGGAGTGGCAGGGGGGACTGAAGCTTTCTTT. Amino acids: CAIAGVAGGTEAFF.

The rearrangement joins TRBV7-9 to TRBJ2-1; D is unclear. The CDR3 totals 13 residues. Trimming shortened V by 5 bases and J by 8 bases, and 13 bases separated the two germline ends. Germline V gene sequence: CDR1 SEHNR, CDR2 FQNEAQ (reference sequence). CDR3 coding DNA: TGTGCCAGCAGCCCCTCCAGCGAATATGAGCAGTTCTTC. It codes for CASSPSSEYEQFF.

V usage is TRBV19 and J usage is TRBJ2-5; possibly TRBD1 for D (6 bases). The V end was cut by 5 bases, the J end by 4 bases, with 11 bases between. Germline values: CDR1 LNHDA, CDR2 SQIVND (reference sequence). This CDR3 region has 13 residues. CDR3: CASSYRRGETQYF. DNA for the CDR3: TGTGCCAGTAGTTATCGCAGGGGAGAGACCCAGTACTTC.

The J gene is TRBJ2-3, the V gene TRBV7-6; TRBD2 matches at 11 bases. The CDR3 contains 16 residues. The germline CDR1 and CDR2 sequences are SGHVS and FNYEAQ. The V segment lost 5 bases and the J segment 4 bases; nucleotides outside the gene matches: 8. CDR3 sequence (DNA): TGTGCCAGCAGCCCCCCAATAGCGGGAGGGCCAGATACGCAGTATTTT. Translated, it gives CASSPPIAGGPDTQYF. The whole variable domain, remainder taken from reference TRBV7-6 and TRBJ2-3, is GAGVSQSPRYKVTKRGQDVALRCDPISGHVSLYWYRQALGQGPEFLTYFNYEAQQDKSGLPNDRFSAERPEGSISTLTIQRTEQRDSAMYRCASSPPIAGGPDTQYFGPGTRLTVL.

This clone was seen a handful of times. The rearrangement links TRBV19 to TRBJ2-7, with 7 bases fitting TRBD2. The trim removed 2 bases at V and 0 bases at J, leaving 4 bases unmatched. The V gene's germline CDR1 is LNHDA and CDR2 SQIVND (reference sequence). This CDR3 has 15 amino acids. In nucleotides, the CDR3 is TGTGCCAGTAGTATAACCGGGGGGTCCTCCTACGAGCAGTACTTC. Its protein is CASSITGGSSYEQYF. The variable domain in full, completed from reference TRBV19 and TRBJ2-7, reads DGGITQSPKYLFRKEGQNVTLSCEQNLNHDAMYWYRQDPGQGLRLIYYSQIVNDFQKGDIAEGYSVSREKKESFPLTVTSAQKNPTAFYLCASSITGGSSYEQYFGPGTRLTVT.

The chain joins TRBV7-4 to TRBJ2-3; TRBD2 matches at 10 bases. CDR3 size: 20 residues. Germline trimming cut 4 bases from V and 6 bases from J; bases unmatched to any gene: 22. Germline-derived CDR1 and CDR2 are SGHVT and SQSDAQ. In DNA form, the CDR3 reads TGTGCCAGCAGCTCCCTTGGGGTAGCGGGAGGTTCCCGTCCCTCGGATACGCAGTATTTT. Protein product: CASSSLGVAGGSRPSDTQYF. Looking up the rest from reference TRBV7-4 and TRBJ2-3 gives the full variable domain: GAGVSQSPRYKVAKRGRDVALRCDSISGHVTLYWYRQTLGQGSEVLTYSQSDAQRDKSGRPSGRFSAERPERSVSTLKIQRTEQGDSAVYLCASSSLGVAGGSRPSDTQYFGPGTRLTVL.

CDR3 in amino acids: CASSSNRGGSTEAFF. The CDR3 nucleotides read TGCGCCAGCAGCTCGAACAGGGGGGGAAGCACTGAAGCTTTCTTT. The rearrangement links TRBV5-1 to TRBJ1-1; 8 nucleotides align to TRBD1. CDR3 length: 15 amino acids. The germline V gene has CDR1 SGHRS and CDR2 YFSETQ. The ends lost 3 bases at V and 4 bases at J; junction bases unmatched: 8. Filled out from reference TRBV5-1 and TRBJ1-1, the complete variable domain reads KAGVTQTPRYLIKTRGQQVTLSCSPISGHRSVSWYQQTPGQGLQFLFEYFSETQRNKGNFPGRFSGRQFSNSRSEMNVSTLELGDSALYLCASSSNRGGSTEAFFGQGTRLTVV.

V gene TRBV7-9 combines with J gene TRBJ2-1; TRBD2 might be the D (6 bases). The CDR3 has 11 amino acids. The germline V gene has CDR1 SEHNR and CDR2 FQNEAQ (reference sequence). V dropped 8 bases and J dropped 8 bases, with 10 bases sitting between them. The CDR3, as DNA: TGTGCCAGCCAAGGGGACTATGAGCAGTTCTTC. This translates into CASQGDYEQFF.

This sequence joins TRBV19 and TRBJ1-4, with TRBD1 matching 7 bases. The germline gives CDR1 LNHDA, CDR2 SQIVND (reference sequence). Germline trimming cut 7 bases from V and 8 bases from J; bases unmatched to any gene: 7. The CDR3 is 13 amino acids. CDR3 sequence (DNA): TGTGCCAGTACCGGGACAGAAGGAGAAAAACTGTTTTTT. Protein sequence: CASTGTEGEKLFF.

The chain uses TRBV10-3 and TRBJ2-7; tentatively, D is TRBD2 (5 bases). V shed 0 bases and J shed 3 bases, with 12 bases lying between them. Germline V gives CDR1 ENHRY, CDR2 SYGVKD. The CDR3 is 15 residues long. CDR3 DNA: TGTGCCATCAGTGAGTCTAGGACTGGGAGCTACGAGCAGTACTTC. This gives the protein CAISESRTGSYEQYF.

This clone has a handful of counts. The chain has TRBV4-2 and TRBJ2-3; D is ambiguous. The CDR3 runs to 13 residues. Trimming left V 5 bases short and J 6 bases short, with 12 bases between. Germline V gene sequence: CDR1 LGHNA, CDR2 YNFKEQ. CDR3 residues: CASSAYISDTQYF. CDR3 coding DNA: TGTGCCAGCAGCGCTTATATCAGTGATACGCAGTATTTT.

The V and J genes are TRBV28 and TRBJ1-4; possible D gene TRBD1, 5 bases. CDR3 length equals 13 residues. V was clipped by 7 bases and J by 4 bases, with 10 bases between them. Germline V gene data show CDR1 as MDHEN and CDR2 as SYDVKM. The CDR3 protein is CASTTGLNEKLFF. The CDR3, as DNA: TGTGCCAGCACCACAGGCCTTAATGAAAAACTGTTTTTT.

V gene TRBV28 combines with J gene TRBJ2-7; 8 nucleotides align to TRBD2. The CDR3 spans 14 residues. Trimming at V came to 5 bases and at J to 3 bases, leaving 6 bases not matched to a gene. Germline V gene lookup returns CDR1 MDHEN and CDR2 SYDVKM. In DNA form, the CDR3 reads TGTGCCAGCAGTACCGGGACTAGGATCTACGAGCAGTACTTC. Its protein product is CASSTGTRIYEQYF.

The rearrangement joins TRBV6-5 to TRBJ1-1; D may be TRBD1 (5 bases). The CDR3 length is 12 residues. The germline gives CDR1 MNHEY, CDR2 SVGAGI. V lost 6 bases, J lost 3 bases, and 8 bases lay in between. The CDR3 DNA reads TGTGCCAGCAGATGGACATACACTGAAGCTTTCTTT. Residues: CASRWTYTEAFF.

CDR3 region: CASSREFSYNEQFF. CDR3 in DNA: TGTGCCAGCTCTCGGGAGTTCTCCTACAATGAGCAGTTCTTC. The gene calls are TRBV11-2 and TRBJ2-1, with a possible D match to TRBD2 (6 bases). CDR3 length equals 14 residues. Trimming stripped 8 bases from V and 0 bases from J, with 11 bases between. Germline V gene data show CDR1 as SGHAT and CDR2 as FQNNGV.

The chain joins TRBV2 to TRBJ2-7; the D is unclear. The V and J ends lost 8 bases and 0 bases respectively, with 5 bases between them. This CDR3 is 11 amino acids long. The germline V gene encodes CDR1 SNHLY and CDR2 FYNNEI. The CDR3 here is CASASSYEQYF. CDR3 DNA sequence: TGTGCCAGCGCCAGCTCCTACGAGCAGTACTTC.

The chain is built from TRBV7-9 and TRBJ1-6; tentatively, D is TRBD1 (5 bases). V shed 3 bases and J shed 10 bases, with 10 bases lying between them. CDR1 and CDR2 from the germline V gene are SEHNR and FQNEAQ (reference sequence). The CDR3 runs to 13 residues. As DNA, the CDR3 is TGTGCCAGCAGCTTCGCAGGGAAGTCACCCCTCCACTTT. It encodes CASSFAGKSPLHF.

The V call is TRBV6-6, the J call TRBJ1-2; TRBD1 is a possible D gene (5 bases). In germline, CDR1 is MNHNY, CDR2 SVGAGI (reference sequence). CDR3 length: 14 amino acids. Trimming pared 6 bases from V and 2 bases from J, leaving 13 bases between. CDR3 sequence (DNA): TGTGCCAGCAGCGTGTGGGCAGGGAACTATGGCTACACCTTC. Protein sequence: CASSVWAGNYGYTF.

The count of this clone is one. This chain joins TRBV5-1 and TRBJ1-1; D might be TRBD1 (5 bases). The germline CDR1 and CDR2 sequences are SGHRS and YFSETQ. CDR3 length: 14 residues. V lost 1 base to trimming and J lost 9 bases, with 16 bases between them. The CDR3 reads CASSLPSDQGKAFF. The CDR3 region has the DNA TGCGCCAGCAGCTTGCCCTCGGACCAGGGTAAAGCTTTCTTT.

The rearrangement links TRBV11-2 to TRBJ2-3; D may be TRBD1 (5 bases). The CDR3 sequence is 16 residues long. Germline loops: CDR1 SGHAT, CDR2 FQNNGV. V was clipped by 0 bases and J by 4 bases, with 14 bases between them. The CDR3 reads CASSLDIAGPADTQYF. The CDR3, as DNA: TGTGCCAGCAGCTTAGACATCGCAGGGCCGGCAGATACGCAGTATTTT.

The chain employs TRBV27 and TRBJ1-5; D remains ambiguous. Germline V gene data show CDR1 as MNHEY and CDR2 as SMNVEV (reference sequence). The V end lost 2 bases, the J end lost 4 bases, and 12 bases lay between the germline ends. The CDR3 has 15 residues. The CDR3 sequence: CASSLSSGLNQPQHF. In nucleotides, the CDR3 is TGTGCCAGCAGTTTAAGCAGCGGACTAAATCAGCCCCAGCATTTT.

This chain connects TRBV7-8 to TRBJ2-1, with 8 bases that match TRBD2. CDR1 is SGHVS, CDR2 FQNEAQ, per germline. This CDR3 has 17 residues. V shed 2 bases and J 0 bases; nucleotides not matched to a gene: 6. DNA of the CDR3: TGTGCCAGCAGCTTAACTAGCGGAGTTAGCTCCTACAATGAGCAGTTCTTC. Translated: CASSLTSGVSSYNEQFF.

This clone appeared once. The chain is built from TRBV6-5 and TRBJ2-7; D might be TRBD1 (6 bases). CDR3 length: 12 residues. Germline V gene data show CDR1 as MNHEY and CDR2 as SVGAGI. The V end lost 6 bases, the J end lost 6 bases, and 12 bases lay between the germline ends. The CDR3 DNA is TGTGCCAGCAGCACGGGGACATCCGAGCAGTACTTC. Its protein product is CASSTGTSEQYF.

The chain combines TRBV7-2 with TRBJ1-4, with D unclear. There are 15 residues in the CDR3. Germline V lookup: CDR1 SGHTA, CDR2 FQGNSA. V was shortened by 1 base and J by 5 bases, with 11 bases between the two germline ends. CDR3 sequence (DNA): TGTGCCAGCAGCTTAGGGACCCGCGGGAATGAAAAACTGTTTTTT. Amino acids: CASSLGTRGNEKLFF.

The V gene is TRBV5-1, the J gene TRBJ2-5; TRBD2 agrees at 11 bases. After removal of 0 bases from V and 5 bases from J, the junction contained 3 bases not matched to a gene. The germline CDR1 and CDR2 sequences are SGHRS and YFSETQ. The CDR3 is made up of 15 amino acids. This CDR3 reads CASSLVAGGPETQYF. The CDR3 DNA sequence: TGCGCCAGCAGCTTGGTAGCGGGAGGGCCCGAGACCCAGTACTTC.

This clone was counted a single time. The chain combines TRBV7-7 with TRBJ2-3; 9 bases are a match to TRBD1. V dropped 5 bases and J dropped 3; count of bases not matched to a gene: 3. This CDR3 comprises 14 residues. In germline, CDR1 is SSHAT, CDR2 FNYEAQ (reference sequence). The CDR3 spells CASSRDRDTDTQYF. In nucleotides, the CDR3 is TGTGCCAGCAGCCGGGACAGGGATACAGATACGCAGTATTTT.

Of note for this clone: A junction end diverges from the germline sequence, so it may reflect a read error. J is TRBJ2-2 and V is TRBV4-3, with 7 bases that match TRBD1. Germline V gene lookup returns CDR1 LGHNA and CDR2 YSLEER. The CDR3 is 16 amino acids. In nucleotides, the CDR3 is TGCGCCCGCAGCCGGCAGGGGGTGAGGGTCACCGGGGAGCTGTTTTTT. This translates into CARSRQGVRVTGELFF.

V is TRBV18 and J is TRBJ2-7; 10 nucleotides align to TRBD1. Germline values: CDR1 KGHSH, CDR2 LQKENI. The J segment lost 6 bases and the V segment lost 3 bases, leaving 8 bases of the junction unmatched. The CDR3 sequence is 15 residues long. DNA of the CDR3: TGTGCCAGCTCACCGACAGGGGGCGCACCGGCCGAGCAGTACTTC. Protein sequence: CASSPTGGAPAEQYF.

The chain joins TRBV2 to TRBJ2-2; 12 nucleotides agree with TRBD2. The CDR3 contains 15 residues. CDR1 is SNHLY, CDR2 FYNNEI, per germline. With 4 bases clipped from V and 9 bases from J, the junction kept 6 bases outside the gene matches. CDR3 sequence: CASSGTSGVPRELFF. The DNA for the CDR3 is TGTGCCAGCAGTGGGACTAGCGGGGTCCCTAGGGAGCTGTTTTTT.